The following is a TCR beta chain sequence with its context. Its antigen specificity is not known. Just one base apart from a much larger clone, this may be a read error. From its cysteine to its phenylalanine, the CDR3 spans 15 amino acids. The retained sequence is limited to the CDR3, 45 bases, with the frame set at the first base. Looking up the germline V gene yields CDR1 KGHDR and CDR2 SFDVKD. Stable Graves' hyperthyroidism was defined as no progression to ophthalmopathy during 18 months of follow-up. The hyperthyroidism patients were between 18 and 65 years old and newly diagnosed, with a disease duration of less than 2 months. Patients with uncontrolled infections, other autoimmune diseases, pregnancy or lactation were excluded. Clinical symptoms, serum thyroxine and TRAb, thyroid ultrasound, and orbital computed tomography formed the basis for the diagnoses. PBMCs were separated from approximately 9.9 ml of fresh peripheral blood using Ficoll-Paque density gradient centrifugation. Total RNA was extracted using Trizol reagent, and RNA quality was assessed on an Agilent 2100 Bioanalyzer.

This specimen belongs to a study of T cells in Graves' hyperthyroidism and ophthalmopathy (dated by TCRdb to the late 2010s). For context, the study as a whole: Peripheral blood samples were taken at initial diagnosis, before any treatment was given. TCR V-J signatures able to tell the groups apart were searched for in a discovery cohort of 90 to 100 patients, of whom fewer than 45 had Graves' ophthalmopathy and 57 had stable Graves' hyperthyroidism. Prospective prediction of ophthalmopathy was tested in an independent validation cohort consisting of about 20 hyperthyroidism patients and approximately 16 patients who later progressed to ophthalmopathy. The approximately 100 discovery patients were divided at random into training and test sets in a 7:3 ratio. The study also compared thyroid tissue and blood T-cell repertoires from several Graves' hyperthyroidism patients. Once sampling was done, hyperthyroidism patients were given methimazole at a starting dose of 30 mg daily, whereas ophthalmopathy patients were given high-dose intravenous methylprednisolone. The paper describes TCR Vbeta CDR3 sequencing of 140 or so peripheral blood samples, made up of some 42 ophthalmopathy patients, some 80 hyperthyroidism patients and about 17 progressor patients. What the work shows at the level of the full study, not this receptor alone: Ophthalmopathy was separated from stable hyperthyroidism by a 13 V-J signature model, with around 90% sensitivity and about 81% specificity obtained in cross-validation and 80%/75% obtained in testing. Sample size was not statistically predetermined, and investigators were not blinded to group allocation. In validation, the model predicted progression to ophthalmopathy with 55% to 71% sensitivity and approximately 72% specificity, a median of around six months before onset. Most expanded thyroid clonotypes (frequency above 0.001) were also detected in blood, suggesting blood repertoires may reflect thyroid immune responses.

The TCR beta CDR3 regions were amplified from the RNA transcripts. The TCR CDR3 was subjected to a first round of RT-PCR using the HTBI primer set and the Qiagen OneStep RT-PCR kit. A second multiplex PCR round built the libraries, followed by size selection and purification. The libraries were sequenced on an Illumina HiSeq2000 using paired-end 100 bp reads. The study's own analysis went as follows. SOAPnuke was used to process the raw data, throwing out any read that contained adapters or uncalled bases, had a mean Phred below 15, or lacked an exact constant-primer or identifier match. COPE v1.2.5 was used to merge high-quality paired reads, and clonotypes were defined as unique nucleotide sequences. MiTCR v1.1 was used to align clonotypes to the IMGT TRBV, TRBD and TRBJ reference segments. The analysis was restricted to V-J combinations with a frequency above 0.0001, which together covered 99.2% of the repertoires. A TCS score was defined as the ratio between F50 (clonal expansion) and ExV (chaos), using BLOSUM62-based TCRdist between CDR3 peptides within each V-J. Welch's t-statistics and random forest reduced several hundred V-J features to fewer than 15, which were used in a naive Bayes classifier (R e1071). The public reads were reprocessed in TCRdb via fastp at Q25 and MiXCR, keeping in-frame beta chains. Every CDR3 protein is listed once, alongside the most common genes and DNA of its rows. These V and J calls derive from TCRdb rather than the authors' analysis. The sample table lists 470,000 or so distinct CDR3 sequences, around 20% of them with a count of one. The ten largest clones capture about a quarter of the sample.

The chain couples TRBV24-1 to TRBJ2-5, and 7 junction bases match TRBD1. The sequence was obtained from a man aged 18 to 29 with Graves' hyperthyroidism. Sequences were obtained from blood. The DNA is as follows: TGTGCCACCAGTGATCCCGGGACAGAGGCCGAGACCAAGTACTTC. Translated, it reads CATSDPGTEAETKYF.